The entry below gives a single T cell receptor beta chain sequence along with its context. Its specificity is not known. These data come from a study of human thymus T cells. Study observations and caveats: Thymic and blood repertoires seemed to show skewed V and J gene use. Related studies found that unrelated individuals share highly overlapping thymic repertoires.

Clones were read by immunoSEQ multiplex PCR, and TCRdb kept only the in-frame ones, dropping some. The data show more than 70,000 clones, 95% to 98% seen once. Thymus tissue was removed during corrective cardiac surgery. Having corrective surgery for congenital heart defects, healthy Finnish infants were the ones who donated. Trimming at V came to 3 bases and at J to 3 bases, leaving 7 bases not matched to a gene. The CDR3 contains 16 residues. Germline-derived CDR1 and CDR2 are ENHRY and SYGVKD. The specimen sequenced was thymus tissue. The chain joins TRBV10-3 to TRBJ2-5, with 10 bases fitting TRBD1. This receptor was obtained from a boy less than two years old with a congenital heart defect but otherwise immunologically healthy. This CDR3 reads CAISDLRTGGKETQYF. CDR3 in DNA: TGTGCCATCAGTGACCTCCGGACAGGGGGGAAAGAGACCCAGTACTTC.